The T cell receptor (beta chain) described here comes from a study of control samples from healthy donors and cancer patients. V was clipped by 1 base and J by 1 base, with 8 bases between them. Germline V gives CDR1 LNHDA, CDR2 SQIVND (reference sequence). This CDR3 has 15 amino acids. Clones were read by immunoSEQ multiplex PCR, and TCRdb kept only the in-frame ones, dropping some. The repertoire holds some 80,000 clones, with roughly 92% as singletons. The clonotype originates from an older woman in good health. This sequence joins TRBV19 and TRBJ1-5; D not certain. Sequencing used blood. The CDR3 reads CASSIARRSNQPQHF. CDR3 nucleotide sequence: TGTGCCAGTAGTATAGCCCGCCGCAGCAATCAGCCCCAGCATTTT.